Reported below is one TCR beta chain. The treatment denotes: roughly 19 received Ad26.COV2.S at low or high dose, single or two shots; about 5 received placebo; per-sample allocation not given. At day 63 after the first vaccine or placebo injection, samples were drawn. The assay was immunoSEQ multiplex PCR, and TCRdb's table has in-frame clones only and misses some. The table shows about 680,000 clones, with 89% occurring only once. These data belong to a study of Ad26.COV2.S vaccination and SARS-CoV-2 variants. The sequence derives from a person between 18 and 65 years old who received the Ad26.COV2.S COVID-19 vaccine or a placebo. The specimen comprised peripheral blood, sampled in a trial of Ad26.COV2.S vaccine versus placebo.

CDR3 in DNA: TGTGCCAGCAGCGGTCACAATGAGCAGTTCTTC. Translated, it gives CASSGHNEQFF. V and J are TRBV5-4 and TRBJ2-1; D ambiguous. There are 11 residues in the CDR3. From germline, CDR1 is SGHNT and CDR2 YYREEE (reference sequence). V was shortened by 4 bases and J by 5 bases, with 4 bases between the two germline ends. The full variable domain, rest sourced from reference TRBV5-4 and TRBJ2-1, is ETGVTQSPTHLIKTRGQQVTLRCSSQSGHNTVSWYQQALGQGPQFIFQYYREEENGRGNFPPRFSGLQFPNYSSELNVNALELDDSALYLCASSGHNEQFFGPGTRLTVL.